This T cell receptor (beta chain) comes out of a study of blood T cells in healthy people across ages. Study outcomes and limitations: The study found more naive CD4+ cells and higher diversity in long-lived than aged donors. Considered underestimates were the diversity estimates obtained from one million T cells. Measured against age, TCR beta diversity per million T cells decreased in a roughly linear manner.

Worth noting for this clonotype: Its antigen is not identified.

Primed by a sample-barcoded 5' primer and a J-beta primer mix, a second PCR proceeded for roughly 7 to 11 cycles. TCRdb reprocessed the 5' RACE reads with MiXCR, giving one entry per CDR3 protein. The data contain hundreds of thousands of distinct CDR3 sequences, more than 45% of them seen just once; the ten biggest clones take up approximately 23%. The donors, healthy Caucasians from Russia, were aged roughly 6 to 90. The CDR3 is 16 residues long. Trimming pared 2 bases from V and 1 base from J, leaving 15 bases between. The J gene is TRBJ2-7, the V gene TRBV12-3 or TRBV12-4; D not resolved. Material for sequencing was blood. The clonotype comes from a man aged 30 to 39 in good health. The CDR3 sequence: CASSLSPSVSSYEQYF. CDR3 sequence (DNA): TGTGCCAGCAGTTTATCTCCCTCCGTCTCTTCCTACGAGCAGTACTTC.